A selection of T cell receptor beta chains follows, all from one sample in a study of radiotherapy plus CTLA-4 blockade in lung cancer. Assay: immunoSEQ multiplex PCR; the TCRdb copy retains only in-frame clones and omits some. The table lists around 100,000 clones, approximately 77% of them singletons. Sequenced here: peripheral blood, sampled from a patient treated with radiotherapy plus ipilimumab. The receptors were sampled from a human donor with non-small cell lung cancer that progressed on radiotherapy plus ipilimumab. Some clones in this sample may be carry-over from other donors' samples. The CDR3 runs from the conserved cysteine through the conserved F or W. Each record gives: V gene, D gene, J gene, clone size, CDR3 DNA, CDR3 protein. A D gene is named only where the DNA matches it firmly. Not every row has a clone size; where given, it reads once, few, many or a size class.

TRBV9,NA,TRBJ1-2,NA,TGTGCCAGCAGCGAGGGGTTCAAATCCGGCTACACCTTC,CASSEGFKSGYTF
TRBV9,NA,TRBJ2-3,NA,TGTGCCAGCAGCGTTACACAGGGCACAGATACGCAGTATTTT,CASSVTQGTDTQYF
TRBV9,NA,TRBJ1-4,NA,TGTGCCAGCAGCGTAGCTTCGGGGGCCGGGAATGAAAAACTGTTTTTT,CASSVASGAGNEKLFF
TRBV5-1,NA,TRBJ1-1,NA,TGCGCCAGCAGCTTGGAGGGGAACGGGGAAGCTTTCTTT,CASSLEGNGEAFF
TRBV19,NA,TRBJ1-2,NA,TGCGCCAGTAGTATAGTAATCACGCGGAACTATGGCTACACCTTC,CASSIVITRNYGYTF
TRBV5-1,NA,TRBJ1-1,NA,TGCGCCAGCAGCTACCGGGACATGGTGGGCACTGAAGCTTTCTTT,CASSYRDMVGTEAFF
TRBV5-1,NA,TRBJ1-2,NA,TGCGCCAGCAGCTTGGACCCCAGGGAGCACTATGGCTACACCTTC,CASSLDPREHYGYTF
TRBV11-1,TRBD1,TRBJ1-2,NA,TGTGCCAGCAGCGGACAGGGCTATGGCTACACCTTC,CASSGQGYGYTF
TRBV11-3,TRBD2,TRBJ2-3,NA,TGTGCCAGCAGTCCATACGGGGGGGGGCGGGCAGATACGCAGTATTTT,CASSPYGGGRADTQYF
TRBV6-1,NA,TRBJ1-1,NA,TGTGCCAGCAGTGCTTACATGAACACTGAAGCTTTCTTT,CASSAYMNTEAFF
TRBV7-8,NA,TRBJ2-3,once,TGTGCCAGCAGCTTGAAGGGCGCGAGCACAGATACGCAGTATTTT,CASSLKGASTDTQYF
TRBV7-3,TRBD2,TRBJ2-3,NA,TGTGCCAGCAGCTCGCCTAGCGGGGCCACAGATACGCAGTATTTT,CASSSPSGATDTQYF
TRBV5-1,NA,TRBJ1-1,NA,TGCGCCAGCAGCTTGGGGCCGGACAGAAACACTGAAGCTTTCTTT,CASSLGPDRNTEAFF
TRBV6-5,TRBD1,TRBJ1-2,NA,TGTGCCAGCAGTGGATGGGAGGCAGGGGGACACGGCTACACCTTC,CASSGWEAGGHGYTF
TRBV14,TRBD1,TRBJ1-1,once,TGTGCCAGCAGCCAAGGCTTCTACAGGGGTCGGACTGAAGCTTTCTTT,CASSQGFYRGRTEAFF
TRBV9,NA,TRBJ2-3,NA,TGTGCCAGCAGCCCCAGTGCGGGATACACAGATACGCAGTATTTT,CASSPSAGYTDTQYF
TRBV19,NA,TRBJ1-4,NA,TGTGCCAGTACGGAGGCGGCTACTCTTAATGAAAAACTGTTTTTT,CASTEAATLNEKLFF
TRBV28,NA,TRBJ1-5,NA,TGTGCCAGCAGTTTAGGGGGGCAGCCCCAGCATTTT,CASSLGGQPQHF
TRBV6-1,NA,TRBJ2-7,few,TGTGCCAGTGTGTTCCGGGGGGCCAGCTACGAGCAGTACTTC,CASVFRGASYEQYF
TRBV29-1,NA,TRBJ1-4,NA,TGCAGCGTTGAACCTGGATCGAATGAAAAACTGTTTTTT,CSVEPGSNEKLFF
TRBV5-1,NA,TRBJ2-7,NA,TGCGCCAGCGCTGTCTCGGACGGCTACGAGCAGTACTTC,CASAVSDGYEQYF
TRBV5-5,NA,TRBJ2-1,NA,TGTGCCAGCAGCTTGGGACCCGGGTACAATGAGCAGTTCTTC,CASSLGPGYNEQFF
TRBV5-1,TRBD1,TRBJ2-7,NA,TGCGCCAGCAGCTTTGGGACAGGGGGCAACTACGAGCAGTACTTC,CASSFGTGGNYEQYF
TRBV7-2,NA,TRBJ1-5,once,TGTGCCAGCAGCTTAGTATCCGGTCAGCCCCAGCATTTT,CASSLVSGQPQHF
TRBV30,TRBD2,TRBJ2-1,NA,TGTGCCTGGAGTGCGGGACTAGCGGGGGCTAATGAGCAGTTCTTC,CAWSAGLAGANEQFF
TRBV5-5,NA,TRBJ2-3,NA,TGTGCCAGCGGCTGGAAAGATACGCAGTATTTT,CASGWKDTQYF
TRBV16,NA,TRBJ2-1,NA,TGTGCCAGCAGCCCCTACGCGGGCTCCTACAATGAGCAGTTCTTC,CASSPYAGSYNEQFF
TRBV29-1,TRBD1,TRBJ2-5,NA,TGCAGCGTTGAAGGGCGACAGGGGCTGGGAGAGACCCAGTACTTC,CSVEGRQGLGETQYF
TRBV5-1,TRBD2,TRBJ2-5,NA,TGCGCCAGCAGCCGGACTAGCGGGATTTACCTCCAAGAAACCCAGTACTTC,CASSRTSGIYLQETQYF
TRBV6-5,NA,TRBJ1-5,NA,TGTGCCAGCAGTTCCATCGACAGACGCAATCAGCCCCAGCATTTT,CASSSIDRRNQPQHF
TRBV9,NA,TRBJ1-6,NA,TGTGCCAGCAGCGTAGAGGGGAGTTCACCCCTCCACTTT,CASSVEGSSPLHF
TRBV7-2,NA,TRBJ1-1,NA,TGTGCCAGCAGCCACAGCCTCGCCAACACTGAAGCTTTCTTT,CASSHSLANTEAFF
TRBV5-6,NA,TRBJ1-2,NA,TGTGCCAGCAGCTTAACGGGACAATGGTATGGCTACACCTTC,CASSLTGQWYGYTF
TRBV7-2,NA,TRBJ1-1,NA,TGTGCCAGCAGCTTATTGGGGCCGAACACTGAAGCTTTCTTT,CASSLLGPNTEAFF
TRBV18,TRBD1,TRBJ2-7,NA,TGTGCCAGCTCAGCGGGACAGGGGGTCTACGAGCAGTACTTC,CASSAGQGVYEQYF
TRBV7-3,NA,TRBJ1-2,NA,TGTGCCAGCAGCTTAACACCCCAGGGCCCGGATGGCTACACCTTC,CASSLTPQGPDGYTF
TRBV7-8,NA,TRBJ1-3,NA,TGTGCCAGCTTCGAGAGGGCTGGAAACACCATATATTTT,CASFERAGNTIYF
TRBV14,NA,TRBJ2-5,NA,TGTGCCAGCAGCCAATCCCACAGCCAAGAGACCCAGTACTTC,CASSQSHSQETQYF
TRBV19,NA,TRBJ2-5,NA,TGTGCCAGTAGTATCGGTAATTCGTTGGCAGAGACCCAGTACTTC,CASSIGNSLAETQYF
TRBV28,NA,TRBJ1-5,few,TGTGCCAGCAGTTCCCTCAAAACAGGGACCTGGCCCCAGCATTTT,CASSSLKTGTWPQHF
TRBV5-4,NA,TRBJ2-1,NA,TGTGCCAGCAGCGAGGGGACTTCCCTCCAGGTGGATGAGCAGTTCTTC,CASSEGTSLQVDEQFF